Sequencing of this T cell receptor beta chain was carried out in a study of shared clonotypes between healthy human individuals. Turning to the study itself: Those who served as donors were a couple of women and a few men between the ages of 18 and 49. Every donor yielded three CD4 naive, three CD4 memory, two CD8 naive and one CD8 memory plate.

CD8 cells classed as naive were CD45RO-negative and positively selected for CCR7, excluding terminally differentiated effector memory CD45RA+ cells. Findings of the study overall: Lower generation probabilities were found for non-shared clonotypes than for those shared by all four donors. Generally, estimated richness proved larger in naive subsets than it did in memory subsets.

Germline V gives CDR1 PRHDT, CDR2 FYEKMQ (reference sequence). The CDR3 is made up of 19 amino acids. With V trimmed by 0 bases and J by 0 bases, 12 bases remained unmatched. Details on this clone: The antigen remains undetermined.

Clones were sequenced by immunoSEQ multiplex PCR, and TCRdb holds only the in-frame ones, with some missing. The top ten hold about 1.1% of the sample, which has roughly 2 million clones, about 95% seen once. The gene calls are TRBV13 and TRBJ2-7; 9 bases align to TRBD2. This sequence originates from a man aged 18 to 30 in good health. Sequenced input: naive CD8+ T cells sorted from blood. The CDR3 protein is CASSLGRVVAGGYSYEQYF. CDR3 nucleotides: TGTGCCAGCAGCTTAGGCCGGGTAGTGGCGGGAGGGTACTCCTACGAGCAGTACTTC.